Below, 24 T cell receptor beta chains from the same sample are listed, as sequenced in a study of cytomegalovirus exposure and HLA in healthy donors. The PCR was carried out with 60 Vbeta primers and 13 Jbeta primers. Generated by immunoSEQ multiplex PCR, the TCRdb table keeps only in-frame clones and is missing some. This repertoire shows about 160,000 clones, roughly four fifths found once; its top ten account for over 4%. Sequenced material: PBMCs. The receptors shown here come from a man aged 50-59 years in good health and CMV-seropositive.

This chain links TRBV15 with TRBJ2-5, with 9 bases fitting TRBD2. CDR3 length equals 17 residues. In germline, CDR1 is LNHNV, CDR2 YYDKDF (reference sequence). The trim removed 0 bases at V and 6 bases at J, leaving 11 bases unmatched. The CDR3 protein is CATSRELSSGILQTQYF. The CDR3 nucleotides are TGTGCCACCAGCAGAGAACTATCTAGCGGGATTTTACAGACCCAGTACTTC.

This clone was picked up one time. The chain employs TRBV9 and TRBJ2-5, with D perhaps TRBD1 (6 bases). The V end lost 3 bases, the J end lost 2 bases, and 14 bases lay between the germline ends. This CDR3 region has 15 residues. CDR1 SGDLS and CDR2 YYNGEE come from the germline V gene. The DNA for the CDR3 is TGTGCCAGCAGCGCAGGAGAGACAGGACAAGAGACCCAGTACTTC. The encoded protein is CASSAGETGQETQYF.

This chain uses TRBV4-1 with TRBJ2-7, with unresolved D. With 1 base removed from V and 0 bases from J, the gap between germline ends came to 4 bases. CDR1 is MGHRA and CDR2 is YSYEKL in the germline V gene. The CDR3 runs 13 residues. CDR3 nucleotides: TGCGCCAGCAGCCAAGCCTCCTCCTACGAGCAGTACTTC. Residues: CASSQASSYEQYF.

The chain recombines TRBV25-1 with TRBJ2-2; tentative D call: TRBD2 (5 bases). Germline assignment: CDR1 MGHDK and CDR2 SYGVNS. Trimming stripped 8 bases from V and 8 bases from J, with 15 bases between. The length of the CDR3 is 13 residues. CDR3 protein: CASAGIWAGELFF. CDR3 bases: TGTGCCAGCGCCGGGATCTGGGCGGGGGAGCTGTTTTTT. The complete variable domain, with remaining parts taken from reference TRBV25-1 and TRBJ2-2, reads EADIYQTPRYLVIGTGKKITLECSQTMGHDKMYWYQQDPGMELHLIHYSYGVNSTEKGDLSSESTVSRIRTEHFPLTLESARPSHTSQYLCASAGIWAGELFFGEGSRLTVL.

The chain joins TRBV5-6 to TRBJ2-5, with TRBD1 matching over 8 bases. The CDR3 runs to 14 residues. V gave up 4 bases and J gave up 2 bases; unmatched junction bases: 4. Germline V gene data show CDR1 as SGHDT and CDR2 as YYEEEE. The CDR3 DNA sequence: TGTGCCAGCAGCGAAGGGACAGGACAAGAGACCCAGTACTTC. Protein product: CASSEGTGQETQYF.

The rearrangement uses TRBV27 and TRBJ1-4, with a weak D call TRBD1 (6 bases). The CDR3 sequence is 14 residues long. V gave up 2 bases and J gave up 7 bases, with 11 bases separating them. Per germline, CDR1 MNHEY and CDR2 SMNVEV (reference sequence). CDR3: CASSLAGVGEKLFF. The CDR3, as DNA: TGTGCCAGCAGTTTAGCAGGGGTTGGTGAAAAACTGTTTTTT.

This chain uses TRBV28 with TRBJ2-5; 9 bases match TRBD1. The trim removed 6 bases at V and 4 bases at J, leaving 9 bases unmatched. There are 15 residues in the CDR3. Germline V gene sequence: CDR1 MDHEN, CDR2 SYDVKM. DNA of the CDR3: TGTGCCAGCAGCGAGACAGGGGGTGGCCGAGAGACCCAGTACTTC. Protein sequence: CASSETGGGRETQYF.

A word on this clone: The junction departs from the called germline gene at one end, perhaps through a read error. The chain carries TRBV28 and TRBJ2-7; a weak D match, TRBD1 (5 bases). The germline V gene has CDR1 MDHEN and CDR2 SYDVKM. The CDR3 loop spans 12 amino acids. The CDR3: CAGSFFRVEQYF. CDR3 DNA: TGTGCCGGCAGTTTTTTCAGGGTCGAGCAGTACTTC.

This clone was seen more than once but under ten times. The chain recombines TRBV7-9 with TRBJ2-7; weak D call: TRBD1 (6 bases). CDR3 size: 15 residues. Trimming cost V 3 bases and J 2 bases, with 14 bases left between them. Germline V gene lookup returns CDR1 SEHNR and CDR2 FQNEAQ (reference sequence). This chain's CDR3 is CASSFPDRNTYEQYF. The CDR3, as DNA: TGTGCCAGCAGCTTCCCCGACAGGAATACCTACGAGCAGTACTTC.

The CDR3 nucleotides read TGTGCCAGCAGTTACGGACAGAGTAGTTCCTACGAGCAGTACTTC. Its translation is CASSYGQSSSYEQYF. The chain couples TRBV6-5 to TRBJ2-7; maybe TRBD1 (6 bases). Germline V gives CDR1 MNHEY, CDR2 SVGAGI. V lost 2 bases, J lost 1 base, and 12 bases lay in between. The length of the CDR3 is 15 residues.

The rearrangement links TRBV28 to TRBJ2-5; 12 bases align to TRBD2. Trimming removed 6 bases from V and 2 bases from J; junction bases left unmatched: 4. Germline assignment: CDR1 MDHEN and CDR2 SYDVKM. This CDR3 region has 15 residues. CDR3 loop: CASSPGTSGQETQYF. DNA for the CDR3: TGTGCCAGCAGCCCCGGGACTAGCGGGCAAGAGACCCAGTACTTC.

The rearrangement uses TRBV14 and TRBJ2-5, with 7 bases fitting TRBD2. The DNA matches TRBJ2-7 better at its end, which makes the J call doubtful. The germline V gene encodes CDR1 SGHDN and CDR2 FVKESK. This CDR3 comprises 16 residues. The CDR3 here is CASSPGEAGLNYEQYF. Here the CDR3 DNA reads TGTGCCAGCAGCCCGGGGGAAGCGGGATTAAACTACGAGCAGTACTTC.

This rearrangement joins TRBV27 to TRBJ1-5, with TRBD1 matching over 8 bases. CDR3 size: 14 residues. Per germline, CDR1 MNHEY and CDR2 SMNVEV (reference sequence). V gave up 2 bases and J gave up 6 bases; unmatched junction bases: 3. The CDR3 DNA reads as TGTGCCAGCAGTTTAGGCAGGGGGCGTCAGCCCCAGCATTTT. Its protein is CASSLGRGRQPQHF.

The rearrangement joins TRBV7-2 to TRBJ1-5; D is possibly TRBD1 (5 bases). Germline CDR1 reads SGHTA; CDR2 reads FQGNSA. V lost 5 bases and J lost 7, with 12 bases in between. This CDR3 has 13 amino acids. As DNA, the CDR3 is TGTGCCAGCAGCCAAATCGGGGGGCAGCCCCAGCATTTT. Translation gives CASSQIGGQPQHF.

This chain links TRBV18 with TRBJ1-4, with D perhaps matching TRBD1 (6 bases). From germline, CDR1 is KGHSH and CDR2 LQKENI. The CDR3 has 13 residues. V lost 3 bases to trimming and J lost 12 bases, with 14 bases between them. The CDR3 region has the DNA TGTGCCAGCTCACCGTCACAGGGATTAGAACTGTTTTTT. Residues: CASSPSQGLELFF.

This sequence joins TRBV6-5 and TRBJ2-5; the match to TRBD2 covers 11 bases. The tail of the sequence fits TRBJ2-7 better, so the J call may be wrong. The CDR3 spans 16 residues. Per germline, CDR1 MNHEY and CDR2 SVGAGI. CDR3: CASSYLGSGRGYEQYF. The CDR3 DNA is TGTGCCAGCAGTTACTTAGGTAGCGGGAGGGGGTACGAGCAGTACTTC.

This clone was recorded only once. This sample includes further DNA sequences coding for the same CDR3. V and J are TRBV19 and TRBJ1-1; TRBD1 aligns across 9 bases. With V trimmed by 6 bases and J by 5 bases, 4 bases remained unmatched. The CDR3 has 13 amino acids. The V gene's germline CDR1 is LNHDA and CDR2 SQIVND (reference sequence). DNA for the CDR3: TGTGCCAGTAGACAGGGGGCTTGGACTGAAGCTTTCTTT. It yields the protein CASRQGAWTEAFF.

The chain is built from TRBV18 and TRBJ2-3; 7 bases are shared with TRBD1. Trimming removed 4 bases from V and 2 bases from J; junction bases left unmatched: 12. Germline values: CDR1 KGHSH, CDR2 LQKENI. The CDR3 has 17 residues. For the CDR3, the DNA is TGTGCCAGCTCACGTCCGGCCCTACAGGGGCTCACAGATACGCAGTATTTT. It encodes CASSRPALQGLTDTQYF. The variable domain in full, with the rest retrieved from reference TRBV18 and TRBJ2-3, is NAGVMQNPRHLVRRRGQEARLRCSPMKGHSHVYWYRQLPEEGLKFMVYLQKENIIDESGMPKERFSAEFPKEGPSILRIQQVVRGDSAAYFCASSRPALQGLTDTQYFGPGTRLTVL.

The J gene is TRBJ2-7, the V gene TRBV13, with 7 positions matching TRBD2. The V gene end was trimmed by 3 bases and the J gene end by 0 bases; junction bases not matched to a gene: 5. The germline V gene encodes CDR1 PRHDT and CDR2 FYEKMQ (reference sequence). This CDR3 has 15 amino acids. CDR3 loop: CASSFGTKYSYEQYF. CDR3 nucleotides: TGTGCCAGCAGCTTTGGGACTAAATACTCCTACGAGCAGTACTTC.

The J gene is TRBJ2-3, the V gene TRBV7-9; possible D gene TRBD1, 5 bases. Germline loops: CDR1 SEHNR, CDR2 FQNEAQ (reference sequence). This CDR3 spans 15 amino acids. Trimming took off 2 bases at V and 4 bases at J, with 13 bases between the two ends. The CDR3 loop reads CASSLTSGSSDTQYF. The CDR3 DNA reads TGTGCCAGCAGCTTAACGTCAGGGTCATCAGATACGCAGTATTTT.

The chain carries TRBV5-8 and TRBJ1-2; 7 nucleotides match TRBD1. CDR1 SGHTS and CDR2 YDEGEE come from the germline V gene. Losses at the gene ends were 4 bases for V and 5 bases for J; bases not matched to a gene: 11. The CDR3 has 15 residues. For the CDR3, the DNA is TGTGCCAGCAGCGATAATTACAGGGGCCTTTATGGCTACACCTTC. Its translation: CASSDNYRGLYGYTF. The full variable domain, rest sourced from reference TRBV5-8 and TRBJ1-2, is EAGVTQSPTHLIKTRGQQATLRCSPISGHTSVYWYQQALGLGLQFLLWYDEGEERNRGNFPPRFSGRQFPNYSSELNVNALELEDSALYLCASSDNYRGLYGYTFGSGTRLTVV.

This chain joins TRBV2 and TRBJ1-5; D unresolved. V was shortened by 7 bases and J by 2 bases, with 12 bases between the two germline ends. The CDR3 loop spans 14 amino acids. Germline CDR1 SNHLY, CDR2 FYNNEI. CDR3 residues: CASNDPGGNQPQHF. CDR3 in DNA: TGTGCCAGCAACGACCCTGGAGGCAATCAGCCCCAGCATTTT.

This rearrangement joins TRBV28 to TRBJ2-7; TRBD2 agrees at 7 bases. Germline CDR1 and CDR2: MDHEN and SYDVKM. The CDR3 extends over 12 amino acids. The V gene end was trimmed by 6 bases and the J gene end by 7 bases; junction bases not matched to a gene: 6. DNA for the CDR3: TGTGCCAGCAGCCAGCGGCGGGGGGAGCAGTACTTC. It yields the protein CASSQRRGEQYF.

The gene calls are TRBV6-5 and TRBJ2-6; D unresolved. In germline, CDR1 is MNHEY, CDR2 SVGAGI. V lost 2 bases, J lost 1 base, and 6 bases lay in between. CDR3 length equals 15 residues. This CDR3 reads CASSYDSSGANVLTF. CDR3 coding DNA: TGTGCCAGCAGTTACGACTCTTCTGGGGCCAACGTCCTGACTTTC.